These 14 T cell receptor beta chains were sequenced from one sample in a study of CD8 T cells in ankylosing spondylitis (dated by TCRdb to 2017 to 2019). Receptor libraries were prepared by 5' RACE. TCRdb lists the instrument as Illumina HiSeq 2500. The public reads were reprocessed in TCRdb via fastp at Q25 and MiXCR, keeping in-frame beta chains. Each CDR3 protein gets just one entry, which takes the most common genes and DNA from the rows behind it. The sample yields about 340,000 distinct CDR3 sequences; roughly 20% were counted once. The ten largest make up around 14% of the sample. Sequenced sample: blood, either unsorted or a sorted T cell fraction (not recorded which). These receptor sequences come from a male donor with ankylosing spondylitis or in good health (not recorded which).

This clonotype was counted a few times. V is TRBV20-1 and J is TRBJ1-1; 7 bases are a match to TRBD1. This CDR3 has 11 residues. CDR1 and CDR2 (germline): DFQATT, SNEGSKA (reference sequence). The V gene end was trimmed by 2 bases and the J gene end by 12 bases; junction bases not matched to a gene: 6. The CDR3 region has the DNA TGCAGTGCTAGAATTGGGACAGAACCTTTCTTT. Its protein is CSARIGTEPFF.

CDR3 residues: CSAPSGTGRLDTQYF. The CDR3 nucleotides read TGCAGCGCCCCTTCAGGGACAGGGCGGTTGGATACGCAGTATTTT. The chain links TRBV29-1 to TRBJ2-3; 9 positions agree with TRBD1. The CDR3 runs 15 residues. Germline CDR1 reads SQVTM; CDR2 reads ANQGSEA. V shed 7 bases and J 6 bases; nucleotides not matched to a gene: 14.

This chain uses TRBV7-9 with TRBJ2-1; D is uncertain. CDR1 and CDR2 from the germline V gene are SEHNR and FQNEAQ (reference sequence). The CDR3 has 14 amino acids. V shed 5 bases and J shed 3 bases, with 11 bases lying between them. The CDR3 region has the DNA TGTGCCAGCAGCCCGGACGGCTACTACAATGAGCAGTTCTTC. Translated: CASSPDGYYNEQFF. The full variable domain, in which reference TRBV7-9 and TRBJ2-1 provide the parts outside the CDR3, is DTGVSQNPRHKITKRGQNVTFRCDPISEHNRLYWYRQTLGQGPEFLTYFQNEAQLEKSRLLSDRFSAERPKGSFSTLEIQRTEQGDSAMYLCASSPDGYYNEQFFGPGTRLTVL.

Only one count was recorded for this clonotype. J is TRBJ2-5 and V is TRBV28, with TRBD2 as a possible D gene (6 bases). The CDR3 is 14 amino acids. V lost 2 bases and J 5 bases, leaving 12 bases between the germline ends. Germline CDR1 reads MDHEN; CDR2 reads SYDVKM. The CDR3 DNA is TGTGCCAGCAGTTTAGGTTGGGGGAGGGAGACCCAGTACTTC. This codes for CASSLGWGRETQYF.

The chain has TRBV11-2 and TRBJ1-1, with D possibly being TRBD1 (5 bases). Trimming took off 6 bases at V and 0 bases at J, with 14 bases between the two ends. From germline, CDR1 is SGHAT and CDR2 FQNNGV. This CDR3 is built from 15 residues. In DNA form, the CDR3 reads TGTGCCAGCAGTTGGGAGGGACGTATGAACACTGAAGCTTTCTTT. Its protein product is CASSWEGRMNTEAFF. The full variable domain, with the rest looked up from reference TRBV11-2 and TRBJ1-1, is EAGVAQSPRYKIIEKRQSVAFWCNPISGHATLYWYQQILGQGPKLLIQFQNNGVVDDSQLPKDRFSAERLKGVDSTLKIQPAKLEDSAVYLCASSWEGRMNTEAFFGQGTRLTVV.

The rearrangement links TRBV7-9 to TRBJ2-7; D not resolved. Trimming stripped 5 bases from V and 3 bases from J, with 17 bases between. Germline lookup yields CDR1 SEHNR and CDR2 FQNEAQ (reference sequence). This CDR3 is built from 15 residues. The CDR3 loop is CASSTVLRTDYEQYF. CDR3 in DNA: TGTGCCAGCAGCACAGTCCTCCGGACGGACTACGAGCAGTACTTC.

This clonotype was counted a few times. The V gene is TRBV5-6, the J gene TRBJ2-7; D is ambiguous. Deletions cut 0 bases from V and 4 bases from J, with 11 bases between. This CDR3 contains 14 residues. Germline V CDR1 and CDR2: SGHDT, YYEEEE. In DNA form, the CDR3 reads TGTGCCAGCAGCTTGGCGGCTAGGGTTTACGAGCAGTACTTC. Its protein product is CASSLAARVYEQYF.

This clonotype has a handful of counts. The J gene is TRBJ2-2, the V gene TRBV27; 8 bases align to TRBD1. CDR3 length: 16 amino acids. V gave up 2 bases and J gave up 6 bases; unmatched junction bases: 8. Germline CDR1 and CDR2: MNHEY and SMNVEV (reference sequence). CDR3 amino acids: CASSLIPQGAAGELFF. As DNA, the CDR3 is TGTGCCAGCAGTTTAATACCTCAGGGGGCAGCCGGGGAGCTGTTTTTT.

The rearrangement joins TRBV25-1 to TRBJ1-1; D may be TRBD1 (6 bases). V gave up 2 bases and J gave up 1 base, with 11 bases separating them. CDR3 size: 15 residues. Germline V CDR1 and CDR2: MGHDK, SYGVNS. CDR3 sequence reads: CASSENRGKNTEAFF. CDR3 coding DNA: TGTGCCAGCAGTGAAAATAGGGGGAAGAACACTGAAGCTTTCTTT.

The V and J genes are TRBV11-2 and TRBJ2-1; 8 bases agree with TRBD1. CDR1 is SGHAT and CDR2 is FQNNGV in the germline V gene. This CDR3 region has 16 residues. The V and J ends lost 1 base and 4 bases, in that order; junction bases with no gene match: 6. In DNA form, the CDR3 reads TGTGCCAGCAGCTTAGTGCGACAGGGGCTATACAATGAGCAGTTCTTC. Its translation is CASSLVRQGLYNEQFF.

There are a few counts of this clonotype. The rearrangement uses TRBV2 and TRBJ2-5; D remains unclear. Germline CDR1 and CDR2: SNHLY and FYNNEI. V lost 7 bases and J 2 bases, leaving 11 bases between the germline ends. CDR3 length: 13 residues. CDR3 region: CASIMITQETQYF. The CDR3 DNA reads TGTGCCAGCATTATGATTACTCAAGAGACCCAGTACTTC.

This clonotype showed up just a few times. The chain employs TRBV5-5 and TRBJ2-5, with D possibly TRBD2 on 6 matching bases. Germline V lookup: CDR1 SGHKS, CDR2 YYEKEE (reference sequence). V lost 4 bases and J 10 bases, leaving 17 bases between the germline ends. This CDR3 region has 13 residues. The CDR3: CASSPDGPGDQYF. In DNA form, the CDR3 reads TGTGCCAGCAGCCCGGATGGCCCGGGGGACCAGTACTTC.

The sample holds a few counts of this clonotype. The J gene is TRBJ2-7, the V gene TRBV29-1; D is perhaps TRBD2 (6 bases). The CDR3 is 15 residues long. Germline CDR1 is SQVTM and CDR2 is ANQGSEA. V was cut by 0 bases and J by 5 bases, with 17 bases left in between. This CDR3 reads CSVEEPIGEAHEQYF. The CDR3, as DNA: TGCAGCGTTGAAGAGCCCATAGGGGAGGCCCACGAGCAGTACTTC.

This clonotype was detected only a few times. The chain couples TRBV25-1 to TRBJ2-1, with D tentatively TRBD1 or TRBD2 (6 bases each). Trimming took off 4 bases at V and 7 bases at J, with 17 bases between the two ends. The CDR3 has 15 amino acids. CDR1 and CDR2 from the germline V gene are MGHDK and SYGVNS. As DNA, the CDR3 is TGTGCCAGCAGTGCCGATTGGGGGGCGAGGAATGAGCAGTTCTTC. Protein: CASSADWGARNEQFF.